These 9 T cell receptor beta chains came from one sample sequenced in a study of identifying expanded T cells in peripheral blood. Using immunoSEQ multiplex PCR, the repertoire was profiled, and TCRdb retains in-frame clones only, with some absent. Among 91,000 or so clones listed, almost 90% were seen once. Sample: blood. The source of these receptors is a person aged 18-69 years in good health.

V is TRBV4-1 and J is TRBJ2-1, with 13 bases aligning to TRBD2. The CDR3 sequence is 20 residues long. V lost 4 bases, J lost 6 bases, and 18 bases stayed unmatched. Germline loops: CDR1 MGHRA, CDR2 YSYEKL. This CDR3 is CASSPLRLAGGLGTPNEQFF. In nucleotides, the CDR3 is TGCGCCAGCAGCCCCCTCAGACTAGCGGGGGGTCTCGGGACACCCAATGAGCAGTTCTTC.

V usage is TRBV28 and J usage is TRBJ2-1; 9 bases are a match to TRBD2. The CDR3 runs to 12 residues. CDR1 is MDHEN and CDR2 is SYDVKM in the germline V gene. With V trimmed by 8 bases and J by 9 bases, 5 bases remained unmatched. CDR3 bases: TGTGCCAGCGGTAGCGGGAGCTCTGAGCAGTTCTTC. It is translated as CASGSGSSEQFF.

This clone turned up a few times. V usage is TRBV7-9 and J usage is TRBJ1-4; D possibly corresponds to TRBD1 (6 bases). Germline values: CDR1 SEHNR, CDR2 FQNEAQ (reference sequence). V lost 5 bases to trimming and J lost 6 bases, with 16 bases between them. The CDR3 spans 15 residues. CDR3 residues: CASSPSGGRDEKLFF. CDR3 DNA: TGTGCCAGCAGCCCCTCGGGGGGGCGGGATGAAAAACTGTTTTTT.

This clone is a singleton in its sample. The gene calls are TRBV5-1 and TRBJ1-1; no clear D. The CDR3 contains 14 residues. Between the trimmed V and J ends, which lost 5 bases and 11 bases, there was a span of 22 bases. Germline CDR1 is SGHRS and CDR2 is YFSETQ. This CDR3 reads CASRAAAPGPGAFF. In nucleotides, the CDR3 is TGCGCCAGCAGGGCTGCAGCACCCGGACCGGGGGCTTTCTTT.

The V call is TRBV28, the J call TRBJ2-1; tentative D call: TRBD1 (6 bases). The ends were cut back, 11 bases at V and 6 bases at J, with 20 bases in the middle. Germline V gene sequence: CDR1 MDHEN, CDR2 SYDVKM. This CDR3 has 14 amino acids. The CDR3 is CAARRQGTSNEQFF. DNA of the CDR3: TGTGCCGCCAGGAGGCAGGGGACGAGCAATGAGCAGTTCTTC.

This chain joins TRBV10-3 and TRBJ2-7; D is undetermined. The CDR3 runs 12 residues. Germline CDR1 ENHRY, CDR2 SYGVKD. Trimming removed 0 bases from V and 3 bases from J, with 3 bases in between. CDR3 sequence reads: CAISESSYEQYF. The DNA of the CDR3 is TGTGCCATCAGTGAGTCTAGCTACGAGCAGTACTTC.

The chain is built from TRBV7-9 and TRBJ2-2; 9 positions match TRBD1. With 5 bases clipped from V and 4 bases from J, the junction kept 11 bases outside the gene matches. CDR3 length: 17 residues. Germline CDR1 SEHNR, CDR2 FQNEAQ (reference sequence). CDR3 bases: TGTGCCAGCAGCGTACAAACAGGGGGCCTAGGCACCGGGGAGCTGTTTTTT. Its translation is CASSVQTGGLGTGELFF.

The table lists this clone with a count of one. The sample has other DNA sequences that encode this CDR3 too. The chain uses TRBV5-1 and TRBJ2-5; a weak D match, TRBD1 (5 bases). CDR1 SGHRS and CDR2 YFSETQ come from the germline V gene. The CDR3 is 13 amino acids. V was cut by 1 base and J by 1 base, with 5 bases left in between. CDR3 residues: CASSLQGQETQYF. The CDR3 coding sequence is TGCGCCAGCAGCTTGCAGGGCCAAGAGACCCAGTACTTC.

V usage is TRBV23-1 and J usage is TRBJ1-1; TRBD1 is a possible D gene (6 bases). TRBV23-1 is marked as an open reading frame, function uncertain. The CDR3 has 22 amino acids. With 7 bases removed from V and 4 bases from J, the gap between germline ends came to 40 bases. This CDR3 reads CASIQPGTRPQSTAGMGTEAFF. DNA for the CDR3: TGCGCCAGCATTCAGCCCGGGACACGTCCCCAATCTACCGCTGGGATGGGCACTGAAGCTTTCTTT.